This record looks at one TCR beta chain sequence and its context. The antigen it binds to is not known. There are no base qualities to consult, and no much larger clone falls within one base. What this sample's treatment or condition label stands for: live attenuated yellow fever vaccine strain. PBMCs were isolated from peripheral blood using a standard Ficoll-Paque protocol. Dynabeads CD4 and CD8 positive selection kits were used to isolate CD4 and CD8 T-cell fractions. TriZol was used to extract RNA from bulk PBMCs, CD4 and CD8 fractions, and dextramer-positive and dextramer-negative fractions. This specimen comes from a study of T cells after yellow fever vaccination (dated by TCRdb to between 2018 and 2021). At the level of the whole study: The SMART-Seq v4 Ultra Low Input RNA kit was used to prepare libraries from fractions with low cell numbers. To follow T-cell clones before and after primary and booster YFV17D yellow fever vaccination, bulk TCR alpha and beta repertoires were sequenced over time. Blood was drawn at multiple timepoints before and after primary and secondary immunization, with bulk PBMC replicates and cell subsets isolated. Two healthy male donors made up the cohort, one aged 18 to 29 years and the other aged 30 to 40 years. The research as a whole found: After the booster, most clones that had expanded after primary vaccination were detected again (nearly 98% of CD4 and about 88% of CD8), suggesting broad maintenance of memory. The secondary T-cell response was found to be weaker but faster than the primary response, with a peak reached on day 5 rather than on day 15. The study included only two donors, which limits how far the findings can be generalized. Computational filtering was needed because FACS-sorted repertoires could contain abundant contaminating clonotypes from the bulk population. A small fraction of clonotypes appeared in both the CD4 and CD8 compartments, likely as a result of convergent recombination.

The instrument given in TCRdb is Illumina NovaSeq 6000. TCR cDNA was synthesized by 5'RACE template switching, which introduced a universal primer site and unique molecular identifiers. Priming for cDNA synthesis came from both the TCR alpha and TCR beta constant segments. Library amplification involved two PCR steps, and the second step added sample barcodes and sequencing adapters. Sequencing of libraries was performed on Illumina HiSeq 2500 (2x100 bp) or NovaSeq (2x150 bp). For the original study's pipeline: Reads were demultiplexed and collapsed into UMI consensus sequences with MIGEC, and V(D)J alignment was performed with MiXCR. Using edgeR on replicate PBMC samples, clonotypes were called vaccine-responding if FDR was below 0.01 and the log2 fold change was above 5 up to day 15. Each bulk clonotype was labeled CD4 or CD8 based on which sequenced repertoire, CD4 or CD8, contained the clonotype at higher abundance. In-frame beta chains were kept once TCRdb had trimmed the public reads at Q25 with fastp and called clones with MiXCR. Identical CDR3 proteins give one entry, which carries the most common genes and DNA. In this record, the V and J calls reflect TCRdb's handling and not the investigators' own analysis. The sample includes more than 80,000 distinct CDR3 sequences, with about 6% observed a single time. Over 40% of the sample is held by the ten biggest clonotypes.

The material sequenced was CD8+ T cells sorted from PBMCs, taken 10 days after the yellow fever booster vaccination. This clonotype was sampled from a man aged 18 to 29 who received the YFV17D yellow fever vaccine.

The nucleotide sequence reads TGTGCCAGCAGCCCGATGAGCAATCAGCCCCAGCATTTT. Translation gives CASSPMSNQPQHF. This receptor chain uses TRBV3-1 and TRBJ1-5; the D gene is not confidently resolved. From the germline V gene (reference sequence), CDR1 is LGHDT and CDR2 is YNNKEL. Taken from cysteine to phenylalanine, the CDR3 has 13 residues. Just CDR3 DNA is preserved here, 39 bases in frame from base 1. V drops 4 bases and J drops 1 base, leaving 5 bases in between.